This T cell receptor beta chain was obtained from a study of blood T cell repertoires in COVID-19. Study summary: COVID-19 samples, acute and convalescent, were from the United States, Italy and Spain. Sources were T cells, B-cell-depleted T cells, or PBMCs; the material itself was cDNA or gDNA.

This CDR3 comprises 16 residues. V dropped 8 bases and J dropped 6; count of bases not matched to a gene: 12. Symptom resolution, clearance, or two negative PCRs marked donors in Cohort 3 as recovered. Per the authors' pipeline: From reference gene primer amplification, estimates of nucleated cell counts were derived. This table comes from immunoSEQ multiplex PCR, and its TCRdb copy is limited to in-frame clones, with some not included. The D gene and trimming were derived from the DNA, and the V and J assignments and clone size from that table. This table holds over 200,000 clones, 70% to 85% found once.

Sequenced sample: PBMCs or T cells enriched from blood (not recorded which). The TCR comes from a man aged 60 to 75 who had recovered from COVID-19. J is TRBJ1-6 and V is TRBV23-1; 8 bases line up with TRBD1. TRBV23-1 is an open reading frame whose function is uncertain. The CDR3 region has the DNA TGCGCCAGCTCGCTCCATGGACAGGGATGTAATTCACCCCTCCACTTT. Amino acid sequence: CASSLHGQGCNSPLHF.